This TCR beta chain was identified in a study of blood T cell repertoires in COVID-19. Study at large: Italy, Spain and the United States were the sources of the convalescent and acute COVID-19 samples. PBMCs, B-cell-depleted T cells, or T cells provided the cDNA or gDNA that made up the material.

Original analysis: For nucleated cells, counts were estimated from reference gene primer amplification. This table comes from immunoSEQ multiplex PCR, and its TCRdb copy is limited to in-frame clones, with some not included. D and trimming come from the DNA, and the V and J calls and clone size come from that table. The data hold 95,000 to 150,000 clones, with about 82% observed a single time. The CDR3 totals 17 residues. CDR1 and CDR2 from the germline V gene are SGHRS and YFSETQ. Trimming cost V 0 bases and J 3 bases, with 17 bases left between them. The genes are TRBV5-1 and TRBJ2-3; the D is unclear. The sequenced material came from peripheral blood. The sequence was obtained from a human donor in a cohort sampled during active COVID-19. Written as DNA, the CDR3 is TGCGCCAGCAGCTTGGGCCGAGGTGAGCACACGACAGATACGCAGTATTTT. Protein sequence: CASSLGRGEHTTDTQYF.